The clone carrying this T cell receptor beta chain was observed a few times. Its antigen remains unknown. The germline CDR1 and CDR2 sequences are SEHNR and FQNEAQ (reference sequence). The CDR3 has 12 residues. V gave up 0 bases and J gave up 5 bases, with 5 bases separating them. The data derive from a study of siplizumab effects on memory and regulatory T cells. As for the study in general: Siplizumab at approximately 1 ug/mL was tested against drug-free controls in paired reactions. Findings and limits, study-wide: An assignable naive or memory phenotype was lacking in roughly 75-95% of proliferating CD4+ or CD8+ clones. Naive T cells, seemingly more diverse than memory cells, seemed major alloresponse contributors.

The repertoire was sequenced with immunoSEQ multiplex PCR; TCRdb's copy has only in-frame clones and lacks some. The top ten hold 25% to 35% of the sample, which has just under 450 clones, roughly 70% seen once. Coculturing of the mixed lymphocyte reaction cells was performed at 37°C for under seven days. The origin of this receptor is a human donor in good health; the cells came from an allogeneic mixed lymphocyte reaction. Material: CFSE-low (dividing) CD8+ T cells sorted from an allogeneic mixed lymphocyte reaction. This rearrangement joins TRBV7-9 to TRBJ2-7; no definite D call. DNA for the CDR3: TGTGCCAGCAGCTTAGCTGGTCACGAGCAGTACTTC. Its translation is CASSLAGHEQYF. Supplemented by reference TRBV7-9 and TRBJ2-7, the full variable domain reads DTGVSQNPRHKITKRGQNVTFRCDPISEHNRLYWYRQTLGQGPEFLTYFQNEAQLEKSRLLSDRFSAERPKGSFSTLEIQRTEQGDSAMYLCASSLAGHEQYFGPGTRLTVT.